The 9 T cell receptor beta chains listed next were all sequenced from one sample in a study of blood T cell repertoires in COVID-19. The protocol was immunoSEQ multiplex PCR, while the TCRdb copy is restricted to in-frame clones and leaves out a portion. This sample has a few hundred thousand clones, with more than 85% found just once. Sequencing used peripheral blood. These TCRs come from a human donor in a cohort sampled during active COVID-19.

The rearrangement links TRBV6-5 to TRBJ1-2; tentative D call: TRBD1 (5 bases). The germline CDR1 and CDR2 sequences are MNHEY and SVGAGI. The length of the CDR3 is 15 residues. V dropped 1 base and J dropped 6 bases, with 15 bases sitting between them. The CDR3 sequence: CASSYWLSGFNGYTF. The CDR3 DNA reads TGTGCCAGCAGTTACTGGTTGTCAGGGTTTAATGGCTACACCTTC.

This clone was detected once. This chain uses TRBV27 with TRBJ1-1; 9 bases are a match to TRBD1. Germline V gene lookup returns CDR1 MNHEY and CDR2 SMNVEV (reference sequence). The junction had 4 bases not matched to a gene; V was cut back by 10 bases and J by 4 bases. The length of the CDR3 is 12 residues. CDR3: CATGQGGTEAFF. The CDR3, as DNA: TGTGCCACGGGACAGGGAGGCACTGAAGCTTTCTTT.

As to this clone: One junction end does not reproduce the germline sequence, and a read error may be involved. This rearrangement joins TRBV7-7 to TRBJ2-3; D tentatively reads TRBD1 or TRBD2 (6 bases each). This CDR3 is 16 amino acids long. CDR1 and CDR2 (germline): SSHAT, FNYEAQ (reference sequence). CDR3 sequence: CASSLGGQPATDTQYF. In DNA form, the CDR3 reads TGTGCTAGCAGCTTAGGGGGGCAGCCCGCCACAGATACGCAGTATTTT.

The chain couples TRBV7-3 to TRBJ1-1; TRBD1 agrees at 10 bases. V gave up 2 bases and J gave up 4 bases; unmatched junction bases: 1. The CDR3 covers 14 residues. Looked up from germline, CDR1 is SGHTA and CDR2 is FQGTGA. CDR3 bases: TGTGCCAGCAGCTTAGGGACAGGGGCCACTGAAGCTTTCTTT. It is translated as CASSLGTGATEAFF.

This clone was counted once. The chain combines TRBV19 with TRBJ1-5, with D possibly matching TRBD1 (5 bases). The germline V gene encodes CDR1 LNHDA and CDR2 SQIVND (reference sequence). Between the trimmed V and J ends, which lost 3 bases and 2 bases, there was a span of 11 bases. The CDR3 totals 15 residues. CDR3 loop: CASSIIGEGNQPQHF. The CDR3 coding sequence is TGTGCCAGTAGTATTATAGGGGAGGGCAATCAGCCCCAGCATTTT.

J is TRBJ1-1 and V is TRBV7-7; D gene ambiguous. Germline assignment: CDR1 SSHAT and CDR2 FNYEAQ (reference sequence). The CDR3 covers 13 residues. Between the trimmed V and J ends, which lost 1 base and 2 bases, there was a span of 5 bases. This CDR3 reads CASSLEPNTEAFF. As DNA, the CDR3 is TGTGCCAGCAGCTTAGAGCCCAACACTGAAGCTTTCTTT.

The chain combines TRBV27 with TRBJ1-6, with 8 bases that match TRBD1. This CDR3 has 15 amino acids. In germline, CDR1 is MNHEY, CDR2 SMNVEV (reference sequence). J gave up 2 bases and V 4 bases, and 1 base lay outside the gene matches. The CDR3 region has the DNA TGTGCCAGCAGTTCGACAGGGGCCTATAATTCACCCCTCCACTTT. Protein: CASSSTGAYNSPLHF.

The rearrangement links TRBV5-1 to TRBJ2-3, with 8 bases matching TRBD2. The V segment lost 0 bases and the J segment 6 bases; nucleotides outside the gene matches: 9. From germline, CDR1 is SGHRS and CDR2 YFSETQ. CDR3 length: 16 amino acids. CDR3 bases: TGCGCCAGCAGCTTGGACAGCGGGGGAAGTGAGGATACGCAGTATTTT. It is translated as CASSLDSGGSEDTQYF. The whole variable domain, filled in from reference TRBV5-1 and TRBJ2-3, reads KAGVTQTPRYLIKTRGQQVTLSCSPISGHRSVSWYQQTPGQGLQFLFEYFSETQRNKGNFPGRFSGRQFSNSRSEMNVSTLELGDSALYLCASSLDSGGSEDTQYFGPGTRLTVL.

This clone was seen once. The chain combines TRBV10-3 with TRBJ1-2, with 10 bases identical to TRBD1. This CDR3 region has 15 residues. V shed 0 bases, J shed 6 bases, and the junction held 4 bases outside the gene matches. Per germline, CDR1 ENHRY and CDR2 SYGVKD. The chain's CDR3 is CAISESGTGVNGYTF. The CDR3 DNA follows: TGTGCCATCAGTGAGTCGGGGACAGGGGTTAATGGCTACACCTTC.